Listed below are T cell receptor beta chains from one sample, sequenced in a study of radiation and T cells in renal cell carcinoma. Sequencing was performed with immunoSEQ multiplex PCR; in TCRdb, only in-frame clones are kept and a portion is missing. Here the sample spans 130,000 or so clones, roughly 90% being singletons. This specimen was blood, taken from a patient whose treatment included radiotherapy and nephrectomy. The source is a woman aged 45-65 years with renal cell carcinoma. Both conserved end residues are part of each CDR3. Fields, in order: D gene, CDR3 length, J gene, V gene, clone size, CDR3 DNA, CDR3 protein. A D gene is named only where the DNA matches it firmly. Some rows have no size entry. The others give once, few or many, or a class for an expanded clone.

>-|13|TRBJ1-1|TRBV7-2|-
TGTGCCAGCAGCTTAGCGCTGAACACTGAAGCTTTCTTT
CASSLALNTEAFF
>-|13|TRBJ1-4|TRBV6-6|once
TGTGCCAGCCGAGGGGATGCTAATGAAAAACTGTTTTTT
CASRGDANEKLFF
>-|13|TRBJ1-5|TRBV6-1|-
TGTGCCAGCAGTGTTGGGACTCATCAGCCCCAGCATTTT
CASSVGTHQPQHF
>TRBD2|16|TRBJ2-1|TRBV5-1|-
TGCGCCAGCAGCTTGGGGGGACTACCCCGAGAGAATGAGCAGTTCTTC
CASSLGGLPRENEQFF
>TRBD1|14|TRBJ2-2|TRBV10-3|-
TGTGCCATCAATGGCGGACAGGGTGGCGGGGAGCTGTTTTTT
CAINGGQGGGELFF
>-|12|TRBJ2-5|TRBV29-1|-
TGCAGCGTTGGTCAGACTTTGGAGACCCAGTACTTC
CSVGQTLETQYF
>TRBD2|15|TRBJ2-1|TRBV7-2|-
TGTGCCAGCAGCTTAAGGCTAGCGGGGTACAATGAGCAGTTCTTC
CASSLRLAGYNEQFF
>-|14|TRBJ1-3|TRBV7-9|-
TGTGCCAGCACCTGGGGAAGCTCTGGAAACACCATATATTTT
CASTWGSSGNTIYF
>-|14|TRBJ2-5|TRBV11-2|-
TGTGCCAGCAGCTTAGAGAGGATTTCAGAGACCCAGTACTTC
CASSLERISETQYF
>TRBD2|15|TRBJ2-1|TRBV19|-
TGTGCCAGTAGTCGCGGGGGGCGATCCTACAATGAGCAGTTCTTC
CASSRGGRSYNEQFF